One and the same sample provided the 13 T cell receptor beta chains below, sequenced in a study of T cell responses to AZD1222 COVID-19 vaccine. The method was immunoSEQ multiplex PCR; TCRdb's version includes in-frame clones alone and lacks a portion of them. Of some 130,000 clones in the sample, about 93% were seen once. Sequenced here: peripheral blood, sampled 28 days after the second AZD1222 dose. The receptors derive from an adult who received the AZD1222 COVID-19 vaccine.

This chain joins TRBV6-5 and TRBJ1-1; D possibly corresponds to TRBD1 (6 bases). Germline CDR1 reads MNHEY; CDR2 reads SVGAGI. The CDR3 length is 13 residues. Trimming took off 6 bases at V and 6 bases at J, with 14 bases between the two ends. The CDR3 here is CASRPSGGAEAFF. The CDR3 DNA reads TGTGCCAGCAGGCCGAGCGGGGGCGCTGAAGCTTTCTTT.

The chain employs TRBV19 and TRBJ2-2; D perhaps matches TRBD2 (7 bases). Germline V gene lookup returns CDR1 LNHDA and CDR2 SQIVND (reference sequence). With 2 bases removed from V and 1 base from J, the gap between germline ends came to 17 bases. The CDR3 sequence is 18 residues long. The DNA for the CDR3 is TGTGCCAGTAGTATAATCGTTGGGAGGGGGGTGAACACCGGGGAGCTGTTTTTT. Its protein product is CASSIIVGRGVNTGELFF.

This chain links TRBV29-1 with TRBJ2-7, with 11 bases aligning to TRBD1. With V trimmed by 6 bases and J by 5 bases, 6 bases remained unmatched. Germline V CDR1 and CDR2: SQVTM, ANQGSEA. The CDR3 is 13 amino acids. This chain's CDR3 is CSVGGQGVHEQYF. The CDR3 DNA sequence: TGCAGCGTAGGGGGACAGGGGGTCCACGAGCAGTACTTC.

This rearrangement joins TRBV5-4 to TRBJ1-1; D is unclear. The germline gives CDR1 SGHNT, CDR2 YYREEE (reference sequence). Trimming took 7 bases from V and 4 from J, leaving 11 bases between them. The CDR3 runs 12 residues. For the CDR3, the DNA is TGTGCCAGCTGGGCCGGTGGCACTGAAGCTTTCTTT. Amino acids: CASWAGGTEAFF.

V and J are TRBV11-2 and TRBJ2-1; tentatively, D is TRBD2 (6 bases). This CDR3 has 16 residues. CDR1 is SGHAT and CDR2 is FQNNGV in the germline V gene. Deletions cut 3 bases from V and 0 bases from J, with 12 bases between. The CDR3: CASSFYGGSSYNEQFF. The CDR3 DNA reads TGTGCCAGCAGCTTTTATGGAGGGAGCTCCTACAATGAGCAGTTCTTC. The full variable domain, in which reference TRBV11-2 and TRBJ2-1 provide the parts outside the CDR3, is EAGVAQSPRYKIIEKRQSVAFWCNPISGHATLYWYQQILGQGPKLLIQFQNNGVVDDSQLPKDRFSAERLKGVDSTLKIQPAKLEDSAVYLCASSFYGGSSYNEQFFGPGTRLTVL.

The V and J genes are TRBV9 and TRBJ1-1; D unclear. This CDR3 spans 14 amino acids. The V gene's germline CDR1 is SGDLS and CDR2 YYNGEE. Trimming pared 2 bases from V and 0 bases from J, leaving 8 bases between. The CDR3 sequence: CASSVAGMNTEAFF. The CDR3 DNA reads as TGTGCCAGCAGCGTGGCAGGTATGAACACTGAAGCTTTCTTT.

The chain links TRBV10-1 to TRBJ2-7; 14 positions match TRBD2. CDR1 is WNHNN and CDR2 is SYGVQD in the germline V gene (reference sequence). The CDR3 runs to 15 residues. V was clipped by 7 bases and J by 6 bases; unmatched bases: 8. The DNA for the CDR3 is TGCGCCAGCATCCTACCGGGACTAGCGGGGGCCGAGCAGTACTTC. Its translation: CASILPGLAGAEQYF.

This sequence joins TRBV7-8 and TRBJ2-4; TRBD2 aligns across 7 bases. In germline, CDR1 is SGHVS, CDR2 FQNEAQ. The CDR3 runs to 14 residues. The V gene end was trimmed by 5 bases and the J gene end by 7 bases; junction bases not matched to a gene: 8. CDR3 in amino acids: CASSRRPGGNIQYF. CDR3 DNA: TGTGCCAGCAGCCGGCGCCCCGGGGGGAACATTCAGTACTTC.

CDR3 bases: TGCGCCAGCAGCTTGGAGGGGACAGGGTTTGGCTACACCTTC. This encodes CASSLEGTGFGYTF. The gene calls are TRBV5-1 and TRBJ1-2; 9 bases match TRBD1. The CDR3 runs to 14 residues. The junction had 4 bases not matched to a gene; V was cut back by 0 bases and J by 7 bases. CDR1 and CDR2 (germline): SGHRS, YFSETQ.

The chain joins TRBV7-9 to TRBJ2-7; a possible D gene is TRBD2 (6 bases). Germline values: CDR1 SEHNR, CDR2 FQNEAQ (reference sequence). Trimming removed 2 bases at V and 7 bases at J, with 12 bases between. The CDR3 covers 13 residues. The DNA for the CDR3 is TGTGCCAGCAGCTTAACTCAGGGAGGAGAGCAGTACTTC. It translates to CASSLTQGGEQYF.

The chain is built from TRBV19 and TRBJ1-4; 10 nucleotides line up with TRBD1. Germline V gives CDR1 LNHDA, CDR2 SQIVND (reference sequence). This CDR3 has 16 amino acids. V lost 4 bases to trimming and J lost 0 bases; unmatched junction nucleotides: 2. The CDR3 DNA reads TGTGCCAGTAGTAGGACAGGGGGGGCAACTAATGAAAAACTGTTTTTT. Translating it yields CASSRTGGATNEKLFF.

V and J are TRBV13 and TRBJ2-2; TRBD1 might be the D (5 bases). This CDR3 has 14 residues. V was shortened by 4 bases and J by 5 bases, with 11 bases between the two germline ends. The germline CDR1 and CDR2 sequences are PRHDT and FYEKMQ (reference sequence). In nucleotides, the CDR3 is TGTGCCAGCAGCTCTAGGGGCCGGACCGGGGAGCTGTTTTTT. Encoded protein: CASSSRGRTGELFF.

A note on this clone: The same CDR3 also results from other DNA sequences found in this sample. The CDR3 DNA reads as TGCGCCAGCAGCTTGGGACAGCAGAATTCACCCCTCCACTTT. Encoded protein: CASSLGQQNSPLHF. The chain employs TRBV5-1 and TRBJ1-6, with TRBD1 as a possible D gene (5 bases). Trimming took 0 bases from V and 7 from J, leaving 8 bases between them. The CDR3 is 14 amino acids. CDR1 is SGHRS, CDR2 YFSETQ, per germline.